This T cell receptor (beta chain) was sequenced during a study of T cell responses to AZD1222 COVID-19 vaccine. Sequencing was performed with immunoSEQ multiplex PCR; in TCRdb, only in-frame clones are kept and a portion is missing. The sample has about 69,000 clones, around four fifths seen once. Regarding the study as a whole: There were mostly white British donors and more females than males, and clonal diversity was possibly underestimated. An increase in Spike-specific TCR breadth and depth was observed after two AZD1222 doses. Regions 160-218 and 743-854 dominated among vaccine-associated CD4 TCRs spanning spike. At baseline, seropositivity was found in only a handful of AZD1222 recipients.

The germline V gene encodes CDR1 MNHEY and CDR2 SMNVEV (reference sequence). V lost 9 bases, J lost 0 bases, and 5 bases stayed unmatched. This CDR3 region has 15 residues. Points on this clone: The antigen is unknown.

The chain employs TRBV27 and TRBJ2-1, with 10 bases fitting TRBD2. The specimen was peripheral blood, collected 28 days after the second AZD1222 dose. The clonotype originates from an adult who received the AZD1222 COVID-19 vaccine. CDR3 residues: CASFSGGSSYNEQFF. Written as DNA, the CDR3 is TGTGCCAGTTTTAGCGGGGGGTCCTCCTACAATGAGCAGTTCTTC.